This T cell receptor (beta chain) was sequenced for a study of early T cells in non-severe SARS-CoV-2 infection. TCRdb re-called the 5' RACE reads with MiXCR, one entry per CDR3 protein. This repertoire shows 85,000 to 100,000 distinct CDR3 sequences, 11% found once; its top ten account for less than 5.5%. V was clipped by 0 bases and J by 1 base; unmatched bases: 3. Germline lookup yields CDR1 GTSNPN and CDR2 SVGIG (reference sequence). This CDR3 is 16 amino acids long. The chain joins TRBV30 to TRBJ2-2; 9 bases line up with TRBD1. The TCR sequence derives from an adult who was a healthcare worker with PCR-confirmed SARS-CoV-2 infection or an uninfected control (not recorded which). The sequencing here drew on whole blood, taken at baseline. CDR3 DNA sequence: TGTGCCTGGAGTGTACAGGGGGCATGGAACACCGGGGAGCTGTTTTTT. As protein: CAWSVQGAWNTGELFF.